A single sample is the source of the 30 T cell receptor beta chains below, sequenced in a study of PD-L1 blockade in urothelial cancer. The time point was: peripheral blood 6 weeks after treatment start. Some clones are missing from TCRdb's copy, which holds only in-frame ones; the method was immunoSEQ multiplex PCR. Seen here are roughly 40,000 clones, about 89% observed once, and the top ten hold about 7.9%. Material: PBMCs, obtained around atezolizumab (anti-PD-L1) treatment. The receptors were sampled from a man between 65 and 85 years old with urothelial cancer.

The J gene is TRBJ2-3, the V gene TRBV5-1; 7 bases fit TRBD2. The V gene's germline CDR1 is SGHRS and CDR2 YFSETQ. Trimming took 8 bases from V and 3 from J; bases not matched to a gene: 6. The CDR3 is 13 amino acids. The CDR3 region is CASGGVQTDTQYF. DNA for the CDR3: TGCGCCAGTGGGGGGGTTCAAACAGATACGCAGTATTTT.

V and J are TRBV10-3 and TRBJ1-5; D possibly corresponds to TRBD1 (6 bases). V dropped 6 bases and J dropped 3 bases, with 12 bases sitting between them. The germline gives CDR1 ENHRY, CDR2 SYGVKD. This CDR3 is built from 14 residues. This CDR3 is CAIRDDRNNQPQHF. CDR3 DNA sequence: TGTGCCATCAGAGATGACAGGAACAATCAGCCCCAGCATTTT.

V is TRBV28 and J is TRBJ2-7; D is perhaps TRBD1 (9 bases). In germline, CDR1 is MDHEN, CDR2 SYDVKM. Trimming stripped 6 bases from V and 2 bases from J, with 20 bases between. The CDR3 loop spans 16 amino acids. CDR3 amino acids: CASRTGGDRATYEQYF. In DNA form, the CDR3 reads TGTGCCAGCAGGACGGGGGGGGACAGGGCAACCTACGAGCAGTACTTC. Variable domain in full (rest from reference TRBV28 and TRBJ2-7): DVKVTQSSRYLVKRTGEKVFLECVQDMDHENMFWYRQDPGLGLRLIYFSYDVKMKEKGDIPEGYSVSREKKERFSLILESASTNQTSMYLCASRTGGDRATYEQYFGPGTRLTVT.

The genes are TRBV19 and TRBJ1-4; D remains unclear. Trimming removed 9 bases from V and 4 bases from J, with 12 bases in between. Looked up from germline, CDR1 is LNHDA and CDR2 is SQIVND (reference sequence). This CDR3 has 13 residues. CDR3 nucleotides: TGTGCCAGCGCGGACGGGAGTAATGAAAAACTGTTTTTT. Its translation is CASADGSNEKLFF.

V usage is TRBV30 and J usage is TRBJ2-3; D might be TRBD1 (7 bases). CDR3 size: 14 residues. CDR1 is GTSNPN, CDR2 SVGIG, per germline (reference sequence). Trimming left V 1 base short and J 4 bases short, with 12 bases between. CDR3 DNA: TGTGCCTGGAGTGGAACAGGGGAGGCAGATACGCAGTATTTT. It yields the protein CAWSGTGEADTQYF. The variable domain in full, completed from reference TRBV30 and TRBJ2-3, reads SQTIHQWPATLVQPVGSPLSLECTVEGTSNPNLYWYRQAAGRGLQLLFYSVGIGQISSEVPQNLSASRPQDRQFILSSKKLLLSDSGFYLCAWSGTGEADTQYFGPGTRLTVL.

The chain has TRBV28 and TRBJ2-2; D unresolved. Germline CDR1 MDHEN, CDR2 SYDVKM. The CDR3 extends over 12 amino acids. V was clipped by 3 bases and J by 5 bases, with 4 bases between them. CDR3 DNA: TGTGCCAGCAGTTTGAGAACCGGGGAGCTGTTTTTT. This encodes CASSLRTGELFF.

V usage is TRBV4-2 and J usage is TRBJ2-1, with D perhaps matching TRBD2 (6 bases). Deletions cut 0 bases from V and 12 bases from J, with 15 bases between. This CDR3 spans 14 amino acids. The germline V gene has CDR1 LGHNA and CDR2 YNFKEQ. This CDR3 is CASSQDGGIGGQFF. The CDR3 region has the DNA TGTGCCAGCAGCCAAGATGGGGGAATCGGGGGGCAGTTCTTC.

This clone was recorded only once. The CDR3 DNA follows: TGCAGCGTTGAGTCAGGGCCTAATGTCCTGACTTTC. Its protein is CSVESGPNVLTF. The chain carries TRBV29-1 and TRBJ2-6, with D possibly TRBD1 on 5 matching bases. Germline loops: CDR1 SQVTM, CDR2 ANQGSEA. The CDR3 extends over 12 amino acids. V was pared by 3 bases and J by 13 bases, with 13 bases between.

The V gene is TRBV4-1, the J gene TRBJ2-1; a weak D match, TRBD2 (6 bases). The CDR3 spans 16 residues. The V gene's germline CDR1 is MGHRA and CDR2 YSYEKL. V was clipped by 6 bases and J by 7 bases, with 22 bases between them. The CDR3 protein is CASRVDRGLLTNEQFF. The CDR3 bases are TGCGCCAGCAGAGTGGACCGGGGACTTCTTACAAATGAGCAGTTCTTC.

CDR3 protein: CASSQDRGTYNEQFF. The CDR3 nucleotides read TGTGCCAGCAGCCAGGACAGGGGTACCTACAATGAGCAGTTCTTC. V usage is TRBV9 and J usage is TRBJ2-1, with 9 bases identical to TRBD1. There are 15 residues in the CDR3. Germline loops: CDR1 SGDLS, CDR2 YYNGEE. The V and J ends lost 4 bases and 2 bases, in that order; junction bases with no gene match: 4.

The rearrangement uses TRBV5-5 and TRBJ2-1, with 12 nucleotides matching TRBD2. The V gene's germline CDR1 is SGHKS and CDR2 YYEKEE (reference sequence). The CDR3 has 17 amino acids. Trimming at V came to 0 bases and at J to 9 bases, leaving 10 bases not matched to a gene. The CDR3: CASSLAVGTSGSAEQFF. The CDR3 DNA sequence: TGTGCCAGCAGCTTGGCGGTAGGGACTAGCGGGTCGGCTGAGCAGTTCTTC.

The rearrangement uses TRBV10-1 and TRBJ2-7; 7 nucleotides align to TRBD2. Germline V CDR1 and CDR2: WNHNN, SYGVQD (reference sequence). V dropped 10 bases and J dropped 2; count of bases not matched to a gene: 11. The CDR3 contains 14 residues. In DNA form, the CDR3 reads TGCGCCACATCCTTGGGGGGGAGCCCCTACGAGCAGTACTTC. Residues: CATSLGGSPYEQYF.

This clone has only one observation. V and J are TRBV11-2 and TRBJ2-7; TRBD1 agrees at 9 bases. Germline V gene sequence: CDR1 SGHAT, CDR2 FQNNGV. The CDR3 is made up of 17 amino acids. V gave up 5 bases and J gave up 1 base; unmatched junction bases: 12. CDR3 region: CASSAKTPGQGSYEQYF. The CDR3 DNA reads as TGTGCCAGCAGCGCGAAGACACCGGGACAGGGTTCCTACGAGCAGTACTTC.

The rearrangement uses TRBV19 and TRBJ2-2, with TRBD2 matching 13 bases. Germline CDR1 LNHDA, CDR2 SQIVND (reference sequence). Unmatched junction bases numbered 0, after V lost 6 bases and J lost 2 bases. CDR3 length: 15 residues. The CDR3 DNA follows: TGTGCCAGTAGGGGACTAGCGGGAAACACCGGGGAGCTGTTTTTT. This gives the protein CASRGLAGNTGELFF.

This chain uses TRBV10-1 with TRBJ2-2; 7 positions agree with TRBD1. The CDR3 covers 14 residues. CDR1 WNHNN and CDR2 SYGVQD come from the germline V gene (reference sequence). V lost 8 bases, J lost 0 bases, and 3 bases stayed unmatched. The CDR3 coding sequence is TGCGCCAGCGGGGACAGAACGAACACCGGGGAGCTGTTTTTT. Amino acid sequence: CASGDRTNTGELFF.

The chain couples TRBV5-6 to TRBJ1-3, with D possibly being TRBD1 (6 bases). This CDR3 spans 14 amino acids. V was cut by 4 bases and J by 4 bases, with 12 bases left in between. Germline-derived CDR1 and CDR2 are SGHDT and YYEEEE. CDR3 DNA: TGTGCCAGCAGCCCCGACAGGAACGGAAACACCATATATTTT. Translation gives CASSPDRNGNTIYF.

The chain couples TRBV6-1 to TRBJ1-4, with D maybe TRBD1 (6 bases). Looked up from germline, CDR1 is MNHNS and CDR2 is SASEGT. This CDR3 spans 15 amino acids. V was shortened by 6 bases and J by 8 bases, with 19 bases between the two germline ends. The CDR3 DNA reads as TGTGCCAGCAGACTACAAGCCGGACAGAGGGAAAAACTGTTTTTT. Protein product: CASRLQAGQREKLFF.

The chain links TRBV9 to TRBJ2-4, with 7 bases that match TRBD2. The ends lost 6 bases at V and 0 bases at J; junction bases unmatched: 6. The CDR3 has 15 amino acids. Germline CDR1 reads SGDLS; CDR2 reads YYNGEE. The CDR3 region is CASNGLVVAKNIQYF. The CDR3 nucleotides are TGTGCCAGCAACGGACTAGTGGTAGCCAAAAACATTCAGTACTTC.

The rearrangement joins TRBV5-1 to TRBJ1-3; 9 nucleotides align to TRBD1. The CDR3 contains 15 residues. Germline CDR1 SGHRS, CDR2 YFSETQ. V shed 0 bases and J 5 bases; nucleotides not matched to a gene: 3. CDR3 DNA sequence: TGCGCCAGCAGCTTGGCTGGACAGGGGAGAAACACCATATATTTT. It codes for CASSLAGQGRNTIYF. The full variable domain, rest sourced from reference TRBV5-1 and TRBJ1-3, is KAGVTQTPRYLIKTRGQQVTLSCSPISGHRSVSWYQQTPGQGLQFLFEYFSETQRNKGNFPGRFSGRQFSNSRSEMNVSTLELGDSALYLCASSLAGQGRNTIYFGEGSWLTVV.

This clone was detected once. The chain uses TRBV27 and TRBJ2-3, with TRBD2 matching over 7 bases. Germline V gene sequence: CDR1 MNHEY, CDR2 SMNVEV (reference sequence). The CDR3 runs 16 residues. Trimming removed 6 bases from V and 1 base from J; junction bases left unmatched: 10. CDR3 protein: CASRSSGEVGTDTQYF. The CDR3 DNA sequence: TGTGCCAGCAGATCTAGCGGTGAAGTCGGCACAGATACGCAGTATTTT.

The V gene is TRBV7-9, the J gene TRBJ2-7, with 8 bases lining up with TRBD1. The CDR3 is 14 residues long. Germline CDR1 and CDR2: SEHNR and FQNEAQ (reference sequence). The junction had 9 bases not matched to a gene; V was cut back by 5 bases and J by 6 bases. As DNA, the CDR3 is TGTGCCAGCAGCCGGGGACAGGTTGACGGCGAGCAGTACTTC. This gives the protein CASSRGQVDGEQYF.

The CDR3, as DNA: TGTGCCAGCAGGACTAGGGGTGCGGGAGTTATCTACGAGCAGTACTTC. This encodes CASRTRGAGVIYEQYF. This chain joins TRBV28 and TRBJ2-7; 7 bases fit TRBD2. The J segment lost 3 bases and the V segment lost 6 bases, leaving 14 bases of the junction unmatched. CDR3 length equals 16 residues. Germline loops: CDR1 MDHEN, CDR2 SYDVKM. Using reference TRBV28 and TRBJ2-7 for the parts outside the CDR3, the full variable domain is DVKVTQSSRYLVKRTGEKVFLECVQDMDHENMFWYRQDPGLGLRLIYFSYDVKMKEKGDIPEGYSVSREKKERFSLILESASTNQTSMYLCASRTRGAGVIYEQYFGPGTRLTVT.

This chain connects TRBV7-3 to TRBJ2-1, with 9 bases lining up with TRBD2. The trim removed 4 bases at V and 4 bases at J, leaving 8 bases unmatched. The germline V gene encodes CDR1 SGHTA and CDR2 FQGTGA. This CDR3 spans 16 amino acids. The CDR3: CASSSLRLAEYNEQFF. CDR3 sequence (DNA): TGTGCCAGCAGCTCCCTTAGACTAGCGGAATACAATGAGCAGTTCTTC.

The chain links TRBV7-9 to TRBJ1-4, with D possibly TRBD1 on 6 matching bases. Per the germline V gene, CDR1 is SEHNR and CDR2 is FQNEAQ (reference sequence). V was cut by 5 bases and J by 8 bases, with 18 bases left in between. The CDR3 is 15 residues long. The CDR3 region has the DNA TGTGCCAGCAGCCCCATAACAGGGATAAACGAAAAACTGTTTTTT. It codes for CASSPITGINEKLFF.

The chain joins TRBV9 to TRBJ2-7; 9 bases are shared with TRBD1. This CDR3 spans 14 amino acids. With V trimmed by 4 bases and J by 5 bases, 7 bases remained unmatched. Germline CDR1 and CDR2: SGDLS and YYNGEE. The CDR3 is CASSPWDRVHEQYF. The CDR3 nucleotides are TGTGCCAGCAGCCCCTGGGACAGGGTACACGAGCAGTACTTC.

This CDR3 reads CASSIGTGPYEQYF. CDR3 DNA: TGTGCCAGTAGTATCGGGACAGGCCCCTACGAGCAGTACTTC. This sequence joins TRBV19 and TRBJ2-7; 8 bases agree with TRBD1. The CDR3 sequence is 14 residues long. The V gene end was trimmed by 3 bases and the J gene end by 2 bases; junction bases not matched to a gene: 3. The germline CDR1 and CDR2 sequences are LNHDA and SQIVND (reference sequence).

The genes are TRBV19 and TRBJ1-5; D gene ambiguous. Trimming left V 7 bases short and J 9 bases short, with 16 bases between. The germline V gene encodes CDR1 LNHDA and CDR2 SQIVND (reference sequence). This CDR3 is built from 13 residues. The CDR3 protein is CASIDAEGRPQHF. The CDR3 region has the DNA TGTGCCAGTATCGACGCGGAGGGTCGGCCCCAGCATTTT.

The V gene is TRBV5-8, the J gene TRBJ1-4, with TRBD1 matching 9 bases. The CDR3 is 17 amino acids. Germline V gene data show CDR1 as SGHTS and CDR2 as YDEGEE. Trimming at V came to 4 bases and at J to 2 bases, leaving 9 bases not matched to a gene. CDR3 in amino acids: CASSAGQGTWTNEKLFF. In nucleotides, the CDR3 is TGTGCCAGCAGCGCCGGACAGGGGACGTGGACTAATGAAAAACTGTTTTTT.

This chain uses TRBV5-4 with TRBJ2-7; the D gene is possibly TRBD2 (5 bases). V gave up 0 bases and J gave up 2 bases, with 6 bases separating them. This CDR3 contains 13 residues. From germline, CDR1 is SGHNT and CDR2 YYREEE (reference sequence). CDR3 in amino acids: CASSLERPYEQYF. The DNA for the CDR3 is TGTGCCAGCAGCTTGGAGCGGCCCTACGAGCAGTACTTC. The full variable domain, in which reference TRBV5-4 and TRBJ2-7 provide the parts outside the CDR3, is ETGVTQSPTHLIKTRGQQVTLRCSSQSGHNTVSWYQQALGQGPQFIFQYYREEENGRGNFPPRFSGLQFPNYSSELNVNALELDDSALYLCASSLERPYEQYFGPGTRLTVT.

This rearrangement joins TRBV11-2 to TRBJ2-3; TRBD2 aligns across 8 bases. CDR1 SGHAT and CDR2 FQNNGV come from the germline V gene. V trimming: 4 bases; J trimming: 3 bases; junction bases outside the gene matches: 9. The CDR3 contains 16 residues. CDR3 DNA: TGTGCCAGCAGCTCCGGCGGGGGGACGGGAACAGATACGCAGTATTTT. Translation: CASSSGGGTGTDTQYF.